A selection of T cell receptor beta chains follows, all from one sample in a study of neurological immune-mediated disorders. From the 5' RACE reads, TCRdb called clonotypes with MiXCR, one entry per CDR3 protein. Altogether approximately 59,000 distinct CDR3 sequences are present, roughly 4.9% being singletons, with the ten largest covering approximately 5.6%. Sequenced input: PBMCs. The receptors were gathered from a human donor with multiple sclerosis. The donor label of this sample is uncertain. The CDR3 runs from the conserved cysteine through the conserved F or W. D genes are given only for firm matches. Size tells how often a clone was seen (once, few, many) or the class of an expanded clone, and some rows leave it out.

clone_size	v_call	d_call	j_call	cdr3_aa	cdr3_nt
many	TRBV6-6	-	TRBJ1-4	CASSQGRGEKLFF	TGTGCCAGCAGCCAGGGACGAGGCGAAAAACTGTTTTTT
many	TRBV20-1	-	TRBJ2-5	CSARSRRFQETQYF	TGCAGTGCTAGGAGCCGCCGGTTTCAGGAGACCCAGTACTTC
many	TRBV4-2	-	TRBJ2-7	CASSQEFGRSDEQYF	TGTGCCAGCAGCCAAGAGTTTGGTAGATCCGACGAGCAGTACTTC
many	TRBV12-3/TRBV12-4	-	TRBJ2-7	CASSLMRGEQYF	TGTGCCAGCAGTTTAATGAGGGGAGAGCAGTACTTC
many	TRBV20-1	TRBD2	TRBJ2-3	CSALAGIRDTQYF	TGCTCAGCTTTAGCGGGGATTAGAGATACGCAGTATTTT
few	TRBV27	TRBD2	TRBJ2-3	CASSIPGGARQYF	TGTGCCAGCAGTATCCCCGGGGGGGCGCGGCAGTATTTT
many	TRBV3-1	-	TRBJ2-2	CASTPGVQDTGELFF	TGTGCCAGCACCCCAGGGGTTCAGGACACCGGGGAGCTGTTTTTT
-	TRBV5-5	-	TRBJ1-1	CASSLVGGGRAFF	TGTGCCAGCAGCTTGGTAGGGGGTGGGCGGGCTTTCTTT
many	TRBV10-1	-	TRBJ2-1	CASSGQGGEQFF	TGCGCCAGCAGTGGTCAGGGCGGGGAGCAGTTCTTC
many	TRBV29-1	-	TRBJ2-1	CSSRTTYNEQFF	TGCAGCTCCCGGACAACATACAATGAGCAGTTCTTC
many	TRBV29-1	-	TRBJ2-7	CSVEDQVSSYEQYF	TGCAGCGTTGAAGATCAGGTCAGTTCCTACGAGCAGTACTTC
many	TRBV10-3	-	TRBJ1-1	CAIRITDTEAFF	TGTGCCATCCGGATTACGGACACTGAAGCTTTCTTT
many	TRBV20-1	-	TRBJ2-7	CSATQGQTYEQYF	TGCAGTGCTACCCAGGGGCAGACCTACGAGCAGTACTTC
many	TRBV20-1	-	TRBJ2-3	CSARWPASTDTQYF	TGCAGTGCTAGGTGGCCAGCGAGCACAGATACGCAGTATTTT
many	TRBV5-1	-	TRBJ1-4	CASSAAEGNEKLFF	TGCGCCAGCAGCGCCGCAGAGGGTAACGAAAAACTGTTTTTT
few	TRBV6-2/TRBV6-3	-	TRBJ2-1	CASSYDGSSSYNEQFF	TGTGCCAGCAGTTACGACGGTTCAAGCTCCTACAATGAGCAGTTCTTC
many	TRBV7-7	-	TRBJ1-2	CASSWARQDPGDYGYTF	TGTGCCAGCAGTTGGGCGAGGCAGGACCCTGGGGATTATGGCTACACCTTC
-	TRBV5-1	TRBD1	TRBJ1-1	CASSLQYSLQGKNTEAFF	TGCGCCAGCAGCCTACAATACTCCTTACAGGGGAAGAACACTGAAGCTTTCTTT
many	TRBV20-1	TRBD2	TRBJ2-3	CSARGDGTSGGTDTQYF	TGCAGTGCCAGAGGGGACGGGACTAGCGGGGGGACAGATACGCAGTATTTT
-	TRBV5-1	TRBD2	TRBJ2-5	CASSSRTSSTETQYF	TGCGCCAGCAGCTCTCGGACTAGCAGTACAGAGACCCAGTACTTC
-	TRBV6-1	TRBD1	TRBJ1-1	CASSEIDRGRTEAFF	TGTGCCAGCAGTGAAATAGACAGGGGAAGGACTGAAGCTTTCTTT
many	TRBV3-1	-	TRBJ2-7	CASSQRGRIYEQYF	TGTGCCAGCAGCCAACGGGGACGGATCTACGAGCAGTACTTC
many	TRBV5-1	-	TRBJ1-2	CASSLESGAVTGYTF	TGCGCCAGCAGCTTGGAATCAGGGGCGGTAACCGGCTACACCTTC
many	TRBV20-1	-	TRBJ1-1	CSATGVNTEAFF	TGCAGTGCTACAGGGGTGAACACTGAAGCTTTCTTT
many	TRBV7-3	TRBD1	TRBJ2-1	CASSQMGQGGDEQFF	TGTGCCAGCAGCCAGATGGGACAGGGGGGTGATGAGCAGTTCTTC
many	TRBV4-1	-	TRBJ1-1	CASSRRGGGTEAFF	TGCGCCAGCAGCCGACGAGGGGGAGGGACTGAAGCTTTCTTT
many	TRBV25-1	-	TRBJ1-1	CASSDPYPGTEAFF	TGTGCCAGCAGTGACCCCTACCCCGGGACTGAAGCTTTCTTT
many	TRBV20-1	TRBD1	TRBJ2-1	CSALRGTGSSYNEQFF	TGCAGTGCACTCCGTGGGACAGGGAGCTCCTACAATGAGCAGTTCTTC
many	TRBV20-1	TRBD1	TRBJ2-7	CSALPTGTFYEQYF	TGCAGTGCCCTCCCGACAGGGACCTTCTACGAGCAGTACTTC
many	TRBV5-6	-	TRBJ2-3	CASTGSDWTQYF	TGTGCCAGCACCGGGTCGGACTGGACGCAGTATTTT
many	TRBV5-1	TRBD2	TRBJ2-4	CASSSGLAGGQNIQYF	TGCGCCAGCAGCTCGGGACTAGCGGGGGGTCAAAACATTCAGTACTTC
many	TRBV5-1	-	TRBJ2-7	CASTSNGYEQYF	TGCGCCAGCACCTCCAACGGATACGAGCAGTACTTC